The 19 T cell receptor beta chains below come from one sample, sequenced in a study of T cell changes during pregnancy in multiple sclerosis. TCRdb's copy holds only in-frame clones and misses some; the assay was immunoSEQ multiplex PCR. The repertoire holds about 77,000 clones, about 91% seen once, with approximately 2% in the top ten. Sample: peripheral blood, taken before pregnancy. These receptors were taken from a female donor with multiple sclerosis, enrolled in a pregnancy study.

The chain employs TRBV6-6 and TRBJ1-5; no clear D. Germline V gene lookup returns CDR1 MNHNY and CDR2 SVGAGI (reference sequence). Trimming shortened V by 6 bases and J by 11 bases, and 11 bases separated the two germline ends. CDR3 length: 11 amino acids. The CDR3 loop reads CASSSQSAQHF. The DNA of the CDR3 is TGTGCCAGCAGCTCACAAAGTGCCCAGCATTTT.

V and J are TRBV4-2 and TRBJ2-7, with D possibly being TRBD2 (7 bases). V shed 4 bases and J shed 2 bases, with 9 bases lying between them. This CDR3 has 13 residues. The V gene's germline CDR1 is LGHNA and CDR2 YNFKEQ. The CDR3 DNA is TGTGCCAGCAGCCTGGGGGGGCCCTACGAGCAGTACTTC. This gives the protein CASSLGGPYEQYF.

The rearrangement uses TRBV2 and TRBJ1-4; D is undetermined. V lost 6 bases, J lost 8 bases, and 13 bases lay in between. This CDR3 contains 13 residues. Per germline, CDR1 SNHLY and CDR2 FYNNEI. CDR3: CASSRGSGEKLFF. DNA of the CDR3: TGTGCCAGCAGCCGCGGCTCCGGGGAAAAACTGTTTTTT.

The rearrangement joins TRBV7-2 to TRBJ2-2; TRBD1 might be the D (6 bases). The germline V gene encodes CDR1 SGHTA and CDR2 FQGNSA. There are 14 residues in the CDR3. Deletions cut 3 bases from V and 4 bases from J, with 9 bases between. The CDR3 DNA is TGTGCCAGCAGCTTCGACAGGACCACCGGGGAGCTGTTTTTT. Translating it yields CASSFDRTTGELFF.

The chain carries TRBV5-1 and TRBJ2-2; 9 bases are a match to TRBD1. Germline loops: CDR1 SGHRS, CDR2 YFSETQ. The J segment lost 5 bases and the V segment lost 3 bases, leaving 5 bases of the junction unmatched. The CDR3 is 15 amino acids. DNA of the CDR3: TGCGCCAGCAGCTCGACAGGGGGTCAGACCGGGGAGCTGTTTTTT. Residues: CASSSTGGQTGELFF. The variable domain in full, with the rest retrieved from reference TRBV5-1 and TRBJ2-2, is KAGVTQTPRYLIKTRGQQVTLSCSPISGHRSVSWYQQTPGQGLQFLFEYFSETQRNKGNFPGRFSGRQFSNSRSEMNVSTLELGDSALYLCASSSTGGQTGELFFGEGSRLTVL.

The gene calls are TRBV5-1 and TRBJ1-3; D gene uncertain. Germline values: CDR1 SGHRS, CDR2 YFSETQ. The CDR3 runs to 20 residues. V was cut by 0 bases and J by 0 bases, with 22 bases left in between. The CDR3 loop is CASSLAFEYWEEHSGNTIYF. In DNA form, the CDR3 reads TGCGCCAGCAGCTTGGCCTTTGAGTACTGGGAGGAACACTCTGGAAACACCATATATTTT.

This chain connects TRBV5-6 to TRBJ1-2; D gene ambiguous. The length of the CDR3 is 18 residues. Trimming shortened V by 5 bases and J by 8 bases, and 31 bases separated the two germline ends. CDR1 and CDR2 from the germline V gene are SGHDT and YYEEEE. The CDR3 region is CASSAGPLPRWGEGGYTF. The DNA for the CDR3 is TGTGCCAGCAGTGCCGGACCTCTTCCCCGCTGGGGAGAAGGGGGCTACACCTTC.

This sequence joins TRBV13 and TRBJ1-1, with D possibly TRBD1 on 5 matching bases. The CDR3 totals 15 residues. Germline CDR1 is PRHDT and CDR2 is FYEKMQ (reference sequence). Trimming removed 5 bases from V and 3 bases from J, with 16 bases in between. CDR3 coding DNA: TGTGCCAGCAGCCGGGCGGGGGTGAAGGACACTGAAGCTTTCTTT. Translated: CASSRAGVKDTEAFF.

J is TRBJ2-7 and V is TRBV4-3; 9 bases agree with TRBD1. Losses at the gene ends were 0 bases for V and 3 bases for J; bases not matched to a gene: 6. Germline V gene data show CDR1 as LGHNA and CDR2 as YSLEER. There are 16 residues in the CDR3. The chain's CDR3 is CASSQDLGQGGYEQYF. Here the CDR3 DNA reads TGCGCCAGCAGCCAAGATCTGGGACAGGGCGGCTACGAGCAGTACTTC.

This rearrangement joins TRBV6-5 to TRBJ2-5; D unresolved. Germline V lookup: CDR1 MNHEY, CDR2 SVGAGI. The germline V and J ends were trimmed by 6 bases and 5 bases, with 7 bases remaining between them. This CDR3 is 11 amino acids long. CDR3: CASRTGETQYF. CDR3 in DNA: TGTGCCAGCAGGACCGGGGAGACCCAGTACTTC.

The rearrangement joins TRBV2 to TRBJ1-1; the match to TRBD1 covers 11 bases. In germline, CDR1 is SNHLY, CDR2 FYNNEI. This CDR3 comprises 13 residues. V shed 10 bases and J 5 bases; nucleotides not matched to a gene: 6. The CDR3, as DNA: TGTGCCATCCCGGACAGGGGGCTTACTGAAGCTTTCTTT. Translation gives CAIPDRGLTEAFF.

V usage is TRBV29-1 and J usage is TRBJ2-4, with D unresolved. The V gene's germline CDR1 is SQVTM and CDR2 ANQGSEA. CDR3 size: 10 residues. The CDR3 nucleotides read TGCAGTGCCGGGTGGGACATTCAGTACTTC. Translating it yields CSAGWDIQYF.

Concerning this clone: Germline is not matched at one junction end, which may reflect a read error. The chain joins TRBV4-1 to TRBJ2-2; D perhaps matches TRBD1 (5 bases). The CDR3 has 15 amino acids. Germline CDR1 reads MGHRA; CDR2 reads YSYEKL. CDR3 in amino acids: CASTQRQSRTGELFF. The CDR3 DNA reads as TGCGCCAGCACCCAACGACAGTCTCGCACCGGGGAGCTGTTTTTT.

This chain links TRBV9 with TRBJ2-7; 8 bases line up with TRBD1. This CDR3 contains 14 residues. Germline V gene sequence: CDR1 SGDLS, CDR2 YYNGEE. J lost 4 bases, V lost 0 bases, and 3 bases had no gene match. The CDR3 DNA follows: TGTGCCAGCAGCGTAGGACAGGGGAGATACGAGCAGTACTTC. Encoded protein: CASSVGQGRYEQYF.

The chain employs TRBV7-2 and TRBJ2-3, with 7 bases identical to TRBD2. From germline, CDR1 is SGHTA and CDR2 FQGNSA. V trimming: 9 bases; J trimming: 6 bases; junction bases outside the gene matches: 12. This CDR3 is 14 amino acids long. The CDR3 coding sequence is TGTGCCAGTGCTCAGGGAGGGTCGAAGGATACGCAGTATTTT. Residues: CASAQGGSKDTQYF.

The chain has TRBV5-1 and TRBJ1-1, with unresolved D. Looked up from germline, CDR1 is SGHRS and CDR2 is YFSETQ. This CDR3 is built from 16 residues. Trimming removed 0 bases from V and 4 bases from J, with 16 bases in between. CDR3 residues: CASSLAVAVPLTEAFF. CDR3 bases: TGCGCCAGCAGCTTGGCCGTGGCGGTACCACTCACTGAAGCTTTCTTT.

For the CDR3, the DNA is TGTGCCAGCAGTACCCTTAGGGGGGGGCTGTACGAGCAGTACTTC. This codes for CASSTLRGGLYEQYF. The chain uses TRBV28 and TRBJ2-7; perhaps TRBD2 as D (7 bases). The V gene lost 5 bases and the J gene lost 4 bases, with 18 bases spanning the gap. This CDR3 region has 15 residues. Per the germline V gene, CDR1 is MDHEN and CDR2 is SYDVKM.

This sequence joins TRBV6-1 and TRBJ1-1; D unclear. CDR3 length equals 14 residues. Germline V CDR1 and CDR2: MNHNS, SASEGT. V lost 5 bases to trimming and J lost 6 bases, with 16 bases between them. The CDR3 loop reads CASSNPGGLAEAFF. The CDR3 DNA sequence: TGTGCCAGCAGTAACCCGGGAGGCTTGGCTGAAGCTTTCTTT.

This clone occurred once. The chain recombines TRBV5-4 with TRBJ1-2, with unresolved D. Looked up from germline, CDR1 is SGHNT and CDR2 is YYREEE (reference sequence). The CDR3 runs to 15 residues. V was pared by 5 bases and J by 5 bases, with 19 bases between. The CDR3 protein is CASSHIQSSGYGYTF. CDR3 nucleotide sequence: TGTGCCAGCAGTCACATACAGAGCTCTGGGTATGGCTACACCTTC.